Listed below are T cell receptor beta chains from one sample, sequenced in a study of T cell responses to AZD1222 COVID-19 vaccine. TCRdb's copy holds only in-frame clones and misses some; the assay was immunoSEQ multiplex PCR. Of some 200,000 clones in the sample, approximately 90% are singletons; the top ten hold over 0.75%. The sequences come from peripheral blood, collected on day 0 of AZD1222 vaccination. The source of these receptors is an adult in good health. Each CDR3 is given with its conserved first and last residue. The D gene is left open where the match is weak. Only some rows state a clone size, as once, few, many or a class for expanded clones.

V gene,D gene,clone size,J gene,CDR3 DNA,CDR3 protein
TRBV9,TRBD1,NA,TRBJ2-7,TGTGCCAGCAGCGTAGAACAGGGGGCCTACGAGCAGTACTTC,CASSVEQGAYEQYF
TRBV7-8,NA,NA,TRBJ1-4,TGTGCCAGCAGCTTAGCCATTCGACAGACTAATGAAAAACTGTTTTTT,CASSLAIRQTNEKLFF
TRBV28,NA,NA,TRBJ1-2,TGTGCCAGCACCGCGGACAGCTATGGCTACACCTTC,CASTADSYGYTF
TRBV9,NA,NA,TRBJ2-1,TGTGCCAGCAGCGTAGGGTTTTCCGAGAATGAGCAGTTCTTC,CASSVGFSENEQFF
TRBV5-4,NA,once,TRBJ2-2,TGTGCCAGCAGCTTGATGTCCGGACCCGGGGAGCTGTTTTTT,CASSLMSGPGELFF
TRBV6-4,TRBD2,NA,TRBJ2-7,TGTGCCAGCAGTGAATGGGGGGGGGACGAGCAGTACTTC,CASSEWGGDEQYF
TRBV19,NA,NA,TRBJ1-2,TGTGCCAGTAGGGTCGGCGGGATATATGGCTACACCTTC,CASRVGGIYGYTF
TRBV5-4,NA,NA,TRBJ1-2,TGTGCCAGCAGTAGACATGGCGGCTACACCTTC,CASSRHGGYTF
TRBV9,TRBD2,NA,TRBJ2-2,TGTGCCAGCAGCCAGTTCCTCCAAGCGGGAGAGGGTACCGGGGAGCTGTTTTTT,CASSQFLQAGEGTGELFF
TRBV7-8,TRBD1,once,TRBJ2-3,TGTGCCAGCAGCCCCAATCAACAGGGGTGGGGAGTCACAGATACGCAGTATTTT,CASSPNQQGWGVTDTQYF
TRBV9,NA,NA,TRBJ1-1,TGTGCCAGCAGCCTCCAGGGGAACACTGAAGCTTTCTTT,CASSLQGNTEAFF
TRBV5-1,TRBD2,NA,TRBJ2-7,TGCGCCAGCAGCTTGGAGGGACCGGGACTAGTGAGCATAACGTACGAGCAGTACTTC,CASSLEGPGLVSITYEQYF
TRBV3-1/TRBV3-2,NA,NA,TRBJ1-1,TGTGCCAGCAGCCTCTCGGGGGTAGACGCTTTCTTT,CASSLSGVDAFF
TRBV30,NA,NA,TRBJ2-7,TGTGCCTGGTCCGGGCACGAGCAGTACTTC,CAWSGHEQYF
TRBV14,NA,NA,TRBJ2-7,TGTGCCAGCAGCCAAGATCTCAGAGGCGAGCAGTACTTC,CASSQDLRGEQYF
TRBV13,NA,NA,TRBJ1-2,TGTGCCAGCAGCTCGAGGAGTTATACGGGCTATGGCTACACCTTC,CASSSRSYTGYGYTF
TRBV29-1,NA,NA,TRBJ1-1,TGCAGCGTTATTGAGTTTCGGGGGGCTGAAGCTTTCTTT,CSVIEFRGAEAFF
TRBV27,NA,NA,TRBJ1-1,TGTGCCAGCAGTTTATCCCTGATCCCAAACACTGAAGCTTTCTTT,CASSLSLIPNTEAFF
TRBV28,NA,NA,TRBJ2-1,TGTGCCAGCAGTTTATGGGGGGCTGGGGAGCAGTTCTTC,CASSLWGAGEQFF
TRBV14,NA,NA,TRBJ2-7,TGTGCCAGCAGCCGACTCCTCATTAACAGGGTTCACGAGCAGTACTTC,CASSRLLINRVHEQYF
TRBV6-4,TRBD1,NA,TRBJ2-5,TGTGCCAGCAGTGACTCGTTAGGGGGCCGGGAGACCCAGTACTTC,CASSDSLGGRETQYF
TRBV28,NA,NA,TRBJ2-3,TGTGCCAGCAGTTTCCCGGCAGGGGGCACAGATACGCAGTATTTT,CASSFPAGGTDTQYF
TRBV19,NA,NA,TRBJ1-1,TGTGCCAGTAGTATTCAGTCGGAAGCTTTCTTT,CASSIQSEAFF
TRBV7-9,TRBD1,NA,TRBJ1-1,TGTGCCAGCAGCCTTAGACAGGGAAGGACTGAAGCTTTCTTT,CASSLRQGRTEAFF
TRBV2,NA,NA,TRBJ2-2,TGTGCCAGCAGTGCGGTGGGGTTGATCGGGGAGCTGTTTTTT,CASSAVGLIGELFF
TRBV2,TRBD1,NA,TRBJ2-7,TGTGCCAGCGGGCAGGGGGCCTACGAGCAGTACTTC,CASGQGAYEQYF
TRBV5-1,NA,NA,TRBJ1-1,TGCGCCAGCGCAAGAGACGAGAACACTGAAGCTTTCTTT,CASARDENTEAFF
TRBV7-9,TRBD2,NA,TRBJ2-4,TGTGCCAGCAGCCGGACTAGCGGGATCGGGGGAAACATTCAGTACTTC,CASSRTSGIGGNIQYF
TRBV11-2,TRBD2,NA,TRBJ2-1,TGTGCCAGCAGCTCATACCGGGGGGAGGGGTCCTACAATGAGCAGTTCTTC,CASSSYRGEGSYNEQFF
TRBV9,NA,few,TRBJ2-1,TGTGCCAGCACCCAGGGGGGAGATGAGCAGTTCTTC,CASTQGGDEQFF
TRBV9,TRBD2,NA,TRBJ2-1,TGTGCCAGCAGCCTAAGAAGTACTAGGGCGGGAGTTAACGGAGTTGAGCAGTTCTTC,CASSLRSTRAGVNGVEQFF
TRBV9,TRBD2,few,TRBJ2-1,TGTGCCAGCAGCGTATTAAGCGGGACTTACAATGAGCAGTTCTTC,CASSVLSGTYNEQFF
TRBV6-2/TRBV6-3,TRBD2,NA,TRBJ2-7,TGTGCCAGCAGTTCGGGACTAGCGGGAAGGAACTCCTACGAGCAGTACTTC,CASSSGLAGRNSYEQYF
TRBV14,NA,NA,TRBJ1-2,TGTGCCAGCAGTATTGGGGCGGGGTATGGCTACACCTTC,CASSIGAGYGYTF
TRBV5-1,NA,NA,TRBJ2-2,TGCGCCAGCAGCCTGAATGGGATCGGGGAGCTGTTTTTT,CASSLNGIGELFF
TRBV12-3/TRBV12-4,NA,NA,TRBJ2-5,TGTGCCAGCAGTACTAGGCGTTCTGAGACCCAGTACTTC,CASSTRRSETQYF
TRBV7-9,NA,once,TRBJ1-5,TGTGCCAGCAGCTCAACAGGGTTAAGGCAGCCCCAGCATTTT,CASSSTGLRQPQHF